This T cell receptor (beta chain) was sequenced in a study of CD8 T cells in ankylosing spondylitis. MiXCR, applied by TCRdb to the 5' RACE reads, yields one record per CDR3 protein. The data show about 150,000 distinct CDR3 sequences, with around 45% seen just once and around 15% held by the top ten. CDR3 length: 13 residues. The V end was cut by 7 bases, the J end by 2 bases, with 12 bases between. The V gene's germline CDR1 is SNHLY and CDR2 FYNNEI. With regard to this clonotype: This may arise from a read error, as a much more abundant clone is one base away.

This TCR was sampled from a male donor with ankylosing spondylitis. The chain carries TRBV2 and TRBJ2-7, with D unclear. Sequences were obtained from synovial fluid, either unsorted or a sorted T cell fraction (not recorded which). The CDR3 DNA sequence: TGTGCCAGCAACCCCGCTTACACCTACGAGCAGTACTTC. As protein: CASNPAYTYEQYF. Variable domain in full (rest from reference TRBV2 and TRBJ2-7): EPEVTQTPSHQVTQMGQEVILRCVPISNHLYFYWYRQILGQKVEFLVSFYNNEISEKSEIFDDQFSVERPDGSNFTLKIRSTKLEDSAMYFCASNPAYTYEQYFGPGTRLTVT.